These T cell receptor beta chains were read from a single sample in a study of T cells in Graves' hyperthyroidism and ophthalmopathy. TCRdb used MiXCR to reprocess the multiplex PCR reads, holding one entry per CDR3 protein. Seen here are 600,000 to 800,000 distinct CDR3 sequences, just over 35% observed once, and the top ten hold about a third. The sample comprised blood. All receptors derive from a woman aged 40 to 49 with Graves' hyperthyroidism. The CDR3 runs from the conserved cysteine through the conserved F or W. Rows give clone size only sometimes, using once, few, many, or a class for an expanded clone.

TRBJ1-4,few,TRBV12-3/TRBV12-4,CASSFERATNEKLFF
TRBJ1-2,many,TRBV6-5,CASSTGGGYTF
TRBJ2-5,few,TRBV7-8,CASSPEILAALQETQYF
TRBJ2-2,NA,TRBV6-1,CASTRTGRGGGELFF
TRBJ1-2,NA,TRBV7-8,CASSLGGGGTSF
TRBJ2-2,many,TRBV7-2,CASSSLANTGELFF
TRBJ2-5,many,TRBV20-1,CRTGQGWETQYF
TRBJ1-1,many,TRBV7-2,CASSLTGTNTEAFF
TRBJ2-5,once,TRBV10-3,CAIRDRFQPQYF
TRBJ2-7,NA,TRBV10-3,CAISEAGGSGQYF
TRBJ1-3,NA,TRBV12-3/TRBV12-4,CASSSGQGDVYF
TRBJ1-4,many,TRBV25-1,CASRGSSRDRGEKLFF
TRBJ2-5,NA,TRBV2,CASLLQGQSTQYF
TRBJ1-4,few,TRBV28,CASSPQGANEKLFF
NA,once,TRBV7-6,CASSLGLAGPDEQFF
TRBJ1-2,many,TRBV13,CASRWEGRANYGYTF
TRBJ2-2,NA,TRBV5-1,CASSQERYTGELFF
TRBJ1-3,many,TRBV29-1,CSVEGPGNTIYF
TRBJ2-7,many,TRBV7-6,CASSLMSAALGQYF
TRBJ2-5,many,TRBV20-1,CSASRGGGRQETQYF
NA,NA,TRBV2,CASRGGTSGSYNEQFF
TRBJ2-7,NA,TRBV7-9,CASSLRTGFEQYF
TRBJ1-2,NA,TRBV24-1,CATSSPRAGANYGYTF
TRBJ1-4,few,TRBV7-9,CASSLAEGNNEKLFF
TRBJ1-4,NA,TRBV27,CASSWRAGSNEKLFF
TRBJ1-5,few,TRBV25-1,CASSPEDGGAGQPQHF
TRBJ1-3,NA,TRBV20-1,CSARGGVGSGNTIYF
TRBJ2-7,many,TRBV20-1,CSALVSSYEQYF
TRBJ1-6,many,TRBV7-8,CASSLAPANSPLHF
NA,NA,TRBV7-2,CASSLGHNEQYF
TRBJ1-1,NA,TRBV25-1,CASSATGTEAFF
TRBJ1-3,NA,TRBV24-1,CATSETGDWGNTIYF
TRBJ2-1,NA,TRBV7-3,CASSYRDYNEQFF
TRBJ2-5,NA,TRBV7-9,CASSPDRSEGETQYF
TRBJ2-7,few,TRBV7-3,CASSPGQVVYEQYF
TRBJ2-5,many,TRBV6-5,CASSNGPPPETQYF
TRBJ2-7,many,TRBV10-3,CAISGLGGTGPYEQYF
TRBJ1-4,NA,TRBV6-5,CASSRRGQKLFF
TRBJ2-2,NA,TRBV10-2,CASSIRGVAASNTGELFF
TRBJ1-4,few,TRBV11-2,CASSQDRPPGNEKLFF